This is a list of T cell receptor beta chains from one sample in a study of vaccination and CD4 T cells after COVID-19. TCRdb fed the PCR reads into MiXCR, producing one record per CDR3 protein. The table records more than 9,500 distinct CDR3 sequences, 76% of them present only once. These receptors' targets are unknown. The sequencing sample was made of CD4+ T cells from blood, cultured in vitro. All receptors come from a human donor who had recovered from COVID-19. Each CDR3 is given with its conserved first and last residue. The D gene is left open where the match is weak. Clone size is given for some rows only: seen once, a few or many times, or a class if the clone is expanded.

V gene	J gene	D gene	clone size	CDR3 DNA	CDR3 protein
TRBV7-3	TRBJ1-2	.	.	TGTGCCAGCAGCTTCCGAATGGTGCTTAGTGGCTACACCTTC	CASSFRMVLSGYTF
TRBV6-2/TRBV6-3	TRBJ1-6	.	once	TGTGCCAGCATTGGGGGGTCCTATAATTCACCCCTCCACTTT	CASIGGSYNSPLHF
TRBV10-3	TRBJ1-2	TRBD1	once	TGTGCCATCAGCCGGTTGACAGGGGAGAGTAACTATGGCTACACCTTC	CAISRLTGESNYGYTF
TRBV30	TRBJ1-5	TRBD1	once	TGTGCCTGGAGGGGAGGGGGCAATAATCAGTCCCAGCATTTT	CAWRGGGNNQSQHF
TRBV9	TRBJ2-5	TRBD2	.	TGTGCCAGCAGCGTAGCCGGGACTAGCGAAGAGACCCAGTACTTC	CASSVAGTSEETQYF
TRBV19	TRBJ2-2	.	once	TGTGCCAGTGCCCGGGGGGCCCTGAACACCGGGGAGCTGTTTTTT	CASARGALNTGELFF
TRBV12-3/TRBV12-4	TRBJ2-4	TRBD1	.	TGTGCCAGCAGTCTGGGACAGAACATTCAGTACTTC	CASSLGQNIQYF
TRBV20-1	TRBJ2-7	.	.	TGCAGTGCTGGGGCCGTAACGGTGGGGGAGCAGTACTTC	CSAGAVTVGEQYF
TRBV5-1	TRBJ2-3	TRBD1	.	TGCGCCAGCAGCTTGGTTCTCCGGGGTGGGACAGGGGCGGCAGATACGCAGTATTTT	CASSLVLRGGTGAADTQYF
TRBV2	TRBJ1-2	TRBD1	once	TGTGCCAGCAGTGTAGGGACAGGGCTCTATGGCTACACCTTC	CASSVGTGLYGYTF
TRBV7-8	TRBJ1-5	TRBD1	once	TGTGCCAGCAGCCAGGGGACAGGGATTCAGCCCCAGCATTTT	CASSQGTGIQPQHF
TRBV27	TRBJ2-5	.	.	TGTGCCAGCAGTTTTAACATCGGGCGGGCTAGCACCCAGTACTTC	CASSFNIGRASTQYF
TRBV12-3/TRBV12-4	TRBJ2-7	.	.	TGTGCCAGCAGCTTCCAAGACGGGGGCCCAGGTTACGAGCAGTACTTC	CASSFQDGGPGYEQYF
TRBV6-5	TRBJ2-3	TRBD1	.	TGTGCCAGCAGTTTGGGGACAGCCACAGATACGCAGTATTTT	CASSLGTATDTQYF
TRBV10-3	TRBJ2-3	.	.	TGTGCCATCAGCAGGGACTTTGTAGATACGCAGTATTTT	CAISRDFVDTQYF
TRBV19	TRBJ2-1	TRBD2	.	TGTGCCAGTAGTATAGTCCTAGCGGGAGAGGTTGAGCAGTTCTTC	CASSIVLAGEVEQFF
TRBV4-1	TRBJ1-6	.	.	TGCGCCAGCAGCCAAGATCTGGCAGTTAGCTCCTATAATTCACCCCTCCACTTT	CASSQDLAVSSYNSPLHF
TRBV2	TRBJ2-1	TRBD2	.	TGTGCCAGCAGTGAGGGGACTAGCGGGAAATCGTACAATGAGCAGTTCTTC	CASSEGTSGKSYNEQFF
TRBV7-9	TRBJ2-5	TRBD2	.	TGTGCCAGCATCCGGGGGACTAGCGGCTGGGAGACCCAGTACTTC	CASIRGTSGWETQYF
TRBV24-1	TRBJ2-5	TRBD2	once	TGTGCCACCAGTGACCCCGGGACTAGCGGAGAGACCCAGTACTTC	CATSDPGTSGETQYF
TRBV2	TRBJ1-1	.	.	TGTGCCAGCAGGGGGACCGACACTGAAGCTTTCTTT	CASRGTDTEAFF
TRBV19	TRBJ1-5	.	large	TGTGCCACCCGTAGTGGGCAGCCCCAGCATTTT	CATRSGQPQHF